The clone carrying this T cell receptor (beta chain) was seen ten or more times. What it binds is not known. V shed 4 bases and J 8 bases; nucleotides not matched to a gene: 7. The CDR3 contains 13 residues. From germline, CDR1 is DFQATT and CDR2 SNEGSKA (reference sequence). This entry comes from a study of T cells in Graves' hyperthyroidism and ophthalmopathy. Overall study results and limits: Clonotypes that were expanded in thyroid above 0.001 mostly appeared in blood too.

From RNA transcripts, TCR beta CDR3 regions were amplified. The HTBI primer set drove a first-round RT-PCR of the TCR CDR3. Each CDR3 protein is one row after TCRdb ran MiXCR on the multiplex PCR reads. The profile shows fewer than 600,000 distinct CDR3 sequences, around 15% of them singletons. Sequences were obtained from blood. The chain has TRBV20-1 and TRBJ2-3; TRBD2 matches 9 bases. The receptor was isolated from a woman aged 40 to 50 with Graves' hyperthyroidism. CDR3 sequence (DNA): TGCAGTGCTATGAAGCGGGAGGAACCTACGCAGTATTTT. It codes for CSAMKREEPTQYF.